The next 7 T cell receptor beta chains were all read from a single sample in a study of blood T cell repertoires in COVID-19. Method: immunoSEQ multiplex PCR; TCRdb's copy keeps in-frame clones and lacks some. The sample yields a few hundred thousand clones, 80% seen once. Sequenced sample: PBMCs or T cells enriched from blood (not recorded which). The receptors were sampled from a man aged 30 to 45 with acute COVID-19.

This chain connects TRBV6-4 to TRBJ2-1; tentative D call: TRBD2 (6 bases). This CDR3 comprises 13 residues. Germline V gives CDR1 MRHNA, CDR2 SNTAGT. V was cut by 5 bases and J by 8 bases, with 13 bases left in between. The CDR3 DNA sequence: TGTGCCAGCAGTTCGGGGGAGTTATATGAGCAGTTCTTC. This encodes CASSSGELYEQFF.

The chain couples TRBV5-4 to TRBJ2-3; TRBD1 aligns across 7 bases. The CDR3 is 16 residues long. V was pared by 3 bases and J by 0 bases, with 7 bases of the junction left unmatched. Per germline, CDR1 SGHNT and CDR2 YYREEE (reference sequence). The CDR3: CASSSPGQYSTDTQYF. The DNA of the CDR3 is TGTGCCAGCAGCTCCCCGGGACAGTATAGCACAGATACGCAGTATTTT.

V and J are TRBV18 and TRBJ1-3; D gene unclear. The CDR3 runs 14 residues. V shed 0 bases and J shed 3 bases, with 6 bases lying between them. Germline V CDR1 and CDR2: KGHSH, LQKENI. The CDR3 sequence is CASSPPPGGNTIYF. In DNA form, the CDR3 reads TGTGCCAGCTCACCACCTCCGGGTGGAAACACCATATATTTT.

The rearrangement joins TRBV6-5 to TRBJ2-7; D may be TRBD1 (5 bases). V was pared by 4 bases and J by 5 bases, with 9 bases between. CDR3 length equals 12 residues. CDR1 is MNHEY and CDR2 is SVGAGI in the germline V gene. CDR3 nucleotides: TGTGCCAGCAGTTCAGGGTTCCACGAGCAGTACTTC. Its translation is CASSSGFHEQYF.

V and J are TRBV6-5 and TRBJ1-1; TRBD1 might be the D (5 bases). CDR3 length: 13 amino acids. V was clipped by 2 bases and J by 3 bases, with 7 bases between them. The germline V gene has CDR1 MNHEY and CDR2 SVGAGI. CDR3 nucleotides: TGTGCCAGCAGTTACCGACAGCACACTGAAGCTTTCTTT. Translating gives CASSYRQHTEAFF.

The chain recombines TRBV7-9 with TRBJ2-4; 14 bases match TRBD2. Per the germline V gene, CDR1 is SEHNR and CDR2 is FQNEAQ (reference sequence). There are 16 residues in the CDR3. After removal of 3 bases from V and 8 bases from J, the junction contained 6 bases not matched to a gene. The CDR3 protein is CASSFRLAGGQDIQYF. The CDR3 bases are TGTGCCAGCAGCTTCCGACTAGCGGGGGGGCAGGACATTCAGTACTTC.

V is TRBV20-1 and J is TRBJ2-3; 12 bases are a match to TRBD2. The trim removed 3 bases at V and 3 bases at J, leaving 4 bases unmatched. The CDR3 covers 15 residues. CDR1 DFQATT and CDR2 SNEGSKA come from the germline V gene (reference sequence). CDR3 in DNA: TGCAGTGCTAGTCTTCTAGCGGGGGGGACAGATACGCAGTATTTT. This codes for CSASLLAGGTDTQYF.